A single sample is the source of the 18 T cell receptor beta chains below, sequenced in a study of T-cell reconstitution after alpha-beta-depleted transplantation in children. Preparing the TCRbeta library involved the use of unique molecular identifiers. Via MiXCR, TCRdb re-called the PCR reads, giving one row per CDR3 protein. Here the sample spans hundreds of thousands of distinct CDR3 sequences, roughly 17% being singletons. This specimen was PBMCs, mostly from graft donor cells, taken 360 days after TCRalphabeta/CD19-depleted stem cell transplant. Receptors were obtained from a boy younger than two who had a stem cell transplant for Wiskott-Aldrich syndrome, so the T cells may come from the graft donor.

The genes are TRBV20-1 and TRBJ2-1; no definite D call. Trimming stripped 1 base from V and 4 bases from J, with 5 bases between. Germline V gene sequence: CDR1 DFQATT, CDR2 SNEGSKA (reference sequence). There are 12 residues in the CDR3. CDR3 in amino acids: CSARVSYNEQFF. CDR3 nucleotide sequence: TGCAGTGCTAGAGTGAGTTACAATGAGCAGTTCTTC.

This clonotype was seen a few times. The chain recombines TRBV5-1 with TRBJ2-5; maybe TRBD1 (6 bases). The CDR3 covers 14 residues. Trimming removed 7 bases at V and 4 bases at J, with 17 bases between. CDR1 and CDR2 (germline): SGHRS, YFSETQ. The CDR3 DNA sequence: TGCGCCAGCCGGGTATGGACAGTGGGAGAGACCCAGTACTTC. Its protein is CASRVWTVGETQYF.

There are a few counts of this clonotype. This sequence joins TRBV27 and TRBJ2-7, with D maybe TRBD1 (7 bases). Germline values: CDR1 MNHEY, CDR2 SMNVEV (reference sequence). The CDR3 spans 15 residues. V lost 5 bases, J lost 2 bases, and 16 bases lay in between. For the CDR3, the DNA is TGTGCCAGCAGTCGACAGGGTGGCGGGACCTACGAGCAGTACTTC. This translates into CASSRQGGGTYEQYF.

This clonotype was found a few times. V gene TRBV7-2 combines with J gene TRBJ2-3, with D perhaps matching TRBD1 or TRBD2 (6 bases each). Per germline, CDR1 SGHTA and CDR2 FQGNSA. V was clipped by 8 bases and J by 7 bases, with 19 bases between them. The CDR3 is 14 residues long. CDR3 residues: CASRRGDPGNTQYF. For the CDR3, the DNA is TGTGCCAGCCGGAGGGGGGACCCCGGGAATACGCAGTATTTT.

The chain uses TRBV29-1 and TRBJ2-1, with D maybe TRBD2 (6 bases). The CDR3 covers 14 residues. Looked up from germline, CDR1 is SQVTM and CDR2 is ANQGSEA. Trimming removed 6 bases at V and 1 base at J, with 13 bases between. In nucleotides, the CDR3 is TGCAGCGTCTTGACCCGGGGGTCCTACAATGAGCAGTTCTTC. This sequence encodes CSVLTRGSYNEQFF.

A few counts support this clonotype. The gene calls are TRBV10-3 and TRBJ1-2, with 9 bases aligning to TRBD1. Germline V gives CDR1 ENHRY, CDR2 SYGVKD. Unmatched junction bases numbered 18, after V lost 10 bases and J lost 3 bases. The CDR3 has 17 amino acids. Here the CDR3 reads CATSASAGTGHDYGYTF. The CDR3 bases are TGTGCCACCTCTGCGTCCGCCGGGACAGGGCATGACTATGGCTACACCTTC.

This clonotype was seen more than once but under ten times. The J gene is TRBJ2-3, the V gene TRBV12-3 or TRBV12-4; 7 bases map to TRBD2. V lost 3 bases, J lost 5 bases, and 11 bases stayed unmatched. The CDR3 loop spans 16 amino acids. The CDR3 DNA sequence: TGTGCCAGCAGTTTCCCGGGGACTAAAGGGGTAGATACGCAGTATTTT. It translates to CASSFPGTKGVDTQYF.

J is TRBJ2-1 and V is TRBV2, with D maybe TRBD1 (6 bases). The CDR3 extends over 15 amino acids. The V gene lost 8 bases and the J gene lost 4 bases, with 18 bases spanning the gap. CDR1 SNHLY and CDR2 FYNNEI come from the germline V gene. The CDR3 here is CASLGAAGSYNEQFF. CDR3 DNA: TGTGCCAGCCTGGGGGCGGCCGGCTCTTACAATGAGCAGTTCTTC.

The sample holds a few counts of this clonotype. This chain joins TRBV11-1 and TRBJ2-3, with TRBD2 as a possible D gene (6 bases). Trimming removed 1 base from V and 2 bases from J, with 19 bases in between. The CDR3 totals 18 residues. Germline CDR1 is SGHAT and CDR2 is FQDESV (reference sequence). Written as DNA, the CDR3 is TGTGCCAGCAGCTTAGGCGACGGGGGACTGTACTTCACAGATACGCAGTATTTT. It specifies CASSLGDGGLYFTDTQYF.

This chain joins TRBV5-1 and TRBJ2-3; 11 bases are shared with TRBD1. CDR1 is SGHRS and CDR2 is YFSETQ in the germline V gene. Trimming at V came to 0 bases and at J to 4 bases, leaving 4 bases not matched to a gene. The CDR3 has 16 amino acids. The CDR3, as DNA: TGCGCCAGCAGCTTGGTTCCGGGACAGGGGGCAGATACGCAGTATTTT. Protein: CASSLVPGQGADTQYF.

The CDR3 is CASSRTGMETQYF. CDR3 sequence (DNA): TGTGCCAGCAGCCGAACAGGGATGGAGACCCAGTACTTC. The chain has TRBV2 and TRBJ2-5; possible D gene TRBD1, 6 bases. The CDR3 is 13 amino acids. V was trimmed by 6 bases and J by 5 bases, leaving 13 bases between them. Germline V gives CDR1 SNHLY, CDR2 FYNNEI. Full variable domain (outside the CDR3, taken from reference TRBV2 and TRBJ2-5): EPEVTQTPSHQVTQMGQEVILRCVPISNHLYFYWYRQILGQKVEFLVSFYNNEISEKSEIFDDQFSVERPDGSNFTLKIRSTKLEDSAMYFCASSRTGMETQYFGPGTRLLVL.

There are a few counts of this clonotype. This chain links TRBV12-3 or TRBV12-4 with TRBJ1-1; tentative D call: TRBD1 (6 bases). V lost 4 bases, J lost 4 bases, and 13 bases lay in between. The CDR3 consists of 14 residues. The CDR3 coding sequence is TGTGCCAGCAGTTCTAGGGGGGATGGCACTGAAGCTTTCTTT. This codes for CASSSRGDGTEAFF.

The chain employs TRBV5-1 and TRBJ2-1; 8 bases are a match to TRBD2. Germline V gives CDR1 SGHRS, CDR2 YFSETQ. The CDR3 covers 16 residues. J gave up 0 bases and V 4 bases, and 6 bases lay outside the gene matches. In DNA, the CDR3 is TGCGCCAGCAGCACCTTAGCGGGAAGCTCCTACAATGAGCAGTTCTTC. Residues: CASSTLAGSSYNEQFF.

The genes are TRBV10-3 and TRBJ2-7, with 8 bases matching TRBD2. This CDR3 is built from 12 residues. V was clipped by 8 bases and J by 3 bases; unmatched bases: 3. From germline, CDR1 is ENHRY and CDR2 SYGVKD. The CDR3 here is CAIGGLVYEQYF. CDR3 nucleotides: TGTGCCATCGGGGGACTAGTCTACGAGCAGTACTTC.

V is TRBV7-6 and J is TRBJ2-2, with 8 bases that match TRBD2. Germline assignment: CDR1 SGHVS and CDR2 FNYEAQ. V dropped 5 bases and J dropped 4; count of bases not matched to a gene: 9. This CDR3 spans 16 amino acids. The CDR3 protein is CASSLTGGLVTGELFF. The CDR3 DNA follows: TGTGCCAGCAGCCTGACGGGAGGGCTGGTCACCGGGGAGCTGTTTTTT. Filled out from reference TRBV7-6 and TRBJ2-2, the complete variable domain reads GAGVSQSPRYKVTKRGQDVALRCDPISGHVSLYWYRQALGQGPEFLTYFNYEAQQDKSGLPNDRFSAERPEGSISTLTIQRTEQRDSAMYRCASSLTGGLVTGELFFGEGSRLTVL.

This clonotype has more than one count but fewer than ten. The junction shows a germline mismatch at one end, possibly a read error. This chain connects TRBV4-2 to TRBJ2-5; 9 bases align to TRBD2. Germline CDR1 and CDR2: LGHNA and YNFKEQ. This CDR3 has 16 residues. In DNA form, the CDR3 reads TGTGCCAGCAGCCAAGGTGACCTAGCGGGGCAAGAGACCCAGCACTTC. It codes for CASSQGDLAGQETQHF.

The chain combines TRBV5-1 with TRBJ2-3; D remains ambiguous. The CDR3 loop spans 15 amino acids. V was trimmed by 2 bases and J by 5 bases, leaving 15 bases between them. Germline V lookup: CDR1 SGHRS, CDR2 YFSETQ. CDR3 nucleotides: TGCGCCAGCAGCTTAAAACCCTCGGGCCAAGATACGCAGTATTTT. Its translation: CASSLKPSGQDTQYF.

V is TRBV9 and J is TRBJ2-3; D is ambiguous. The CDR3 is 17 residues long. The germline CDR1 and CDR2 sequences are SGDLS and YYNGEE. V gave up 3 bases and J gave up 0 bases, with 17 bases separating them. The CDR3: CASSAMPRPMSTDTQYF. CDR3 sequence (DNA): TGTGCCAGCAGCGCTATGCCACGTCCGATGAGCACAGATACGCAGTATTTT.